Shown below are 21 T cell receptor beta chains from a single sample sequenced in a study of PD-1 and CTLA-4 blockade in melanoma. Using immunoSEQ multiplex PCR, the repertoire was profiled, and TCRdb retains in-frame clones only, with some absent. This sample has 20,000 to 25,000 clones, with approximately 88% found just once. The specimen was CD8+ T cells from peripheral blood, collected before anti-PD-1 treatment. The receptors stem from a human donor with melanoma.

The V and J genes are TRBV28 and TRBJ2-7; 7 bases are shared with TRBD1. The germline V gene has CDR1 MDHEN and CDR2 SYDVKM. The CDR3 spans 14 residues. V was clipped by 6 bases and J by 1 base; unmatched bases: 6. CDR3 sequence (DNA): TGTGCCAGCAGCCCCCCGACAGGGTCCTACGAGCAGTACTTC. Its translation: CASSPPTGSYEQYF.

The chain links TRBV4-2 to TRBJ2-7, with 9 bases identical to TRBD1. Germline V gene data show CDR1 as LGHNA and CDR2 as YNFKEQ. V shed 2 bases and J 2 bases; nucleotides not matched to a gene: 4. The CDR3 has 15 residues. For the CDR3, the DNA is TGTGCCAGCAGCCAATATGGACAGGGGACCTACGAGCAGTACTTC. Its protein product is CASSQYGQGTYEQYF.

The chain uses TRBV4-1 and TRBJ1-3; a weak D match, TRBD1 (6 bases). Germline CDR1 is MGHRA and CDR2 is YSYEKL. This CDR3 is 15 amino acids long. With 1 base removed from V and 4 bases from J, the gap between germline ends came to 11 bases. CDR3 sequence reads: CASSQVQGGGNTIYF. CDR3 DNA: TGCGCCAGCAGCCAAGTACAGGGCGGAGGAAACACCATATATTTT.

This sequence joins TRBV2 and TRBJ2-3; 7 nucleotides line up with TRBD2. There are 13 residues in the CDR3. After removal of 8 bases from V and 6 bases from J, the junction contained 8 bases not matched to a gene. Germline V gene data show CDR1 as SNHLY and CDR2 as FYNNEI. DNA of the CDR3: TGTGCCAGCGAGGCGGGGGAGGGGGATACGCAGTATTTT. Amino acids: CASEAGEGDTQYF.

The rearrangement joins TRBV6-5 to TRBJ2-1; 10 bases are a match to TRBD1. This CDR3 has 15 amino acids. In germline, CDR1 is MNHEY, CDR2 SVGAGI. The trim removed 7 bases at V and 8 bases at J, leaving 11 bases unmatched. This CDR3 reads CASIHIPGQGYEQFF. The CDR3 bases are TGTGCCAGCATTCACATACCGGGACAGGGGTATGAGCAGTTCTTC.

This rearrangement joins TRBV21-1 to TRBJ1-5; the table's D call TRBD1 went unverified against the DNA. TRBV21-1 is an annotated pseudogene. There are 18 residues in the CDR3. The CDR3 bases are TGTGCCAGCAGCAGCACGGACAGGGCGACTAGGGGCAATCAGCCCCAGCATTTT. Encoded protein: CASSSTDRATRGNQPQHF.

The chain is built from TRBV7-2 and TRBJ2-4, with D tentatively TRBD1 (5 bases). This CDR3 has 17 amino acids. Germline CDR1 and CDR2: SGHTA and FQGNSA. V lost 1 base to trimming and J lost 5 bases, with 18 bases between them. Here the CDR3 reads CASSLGYAMGPENIQYF. The CDR3 DNA reads as TGTGCCAGCAGCTTAGGTTACGCGATGGGGCCAGAAAACATTCAGTACTTC.

The chain is built from TRBV28 and TRBJ1-1, with TRBD1 as a possible D gene (5 bases). The CDR3 has 12 amino acids. The germline CDR1 and CDR2 sequences are MDHEN and SYDVKM. V lost 6 bases and J lost 7, with 12 bases in between. CDR3 DNA sequence: TGTGCCAGCAGCCCCTGGGGCAGTGAAGCTTTCTTT. Its protein is CASSPWGSEAFF. Using reference TRBV28 and TRBJ1-1 for the parts outside the CDR3, the full variable domain is DVKVTQSSRYLVKRTGEKVFLECVQDMDHENMFWYRQDPGLGLRLIYFSYDVKMKEKGDIPEGYSVSREKKERFSLILESASTNQTSMYLCASSPWGSEAFFGQGTRLTVV.

This sequence joins TRBV4-3 and TRBJ1-6, with D unclear. The germline gives CDR1 LGHNA, CDR2 YSLEER. Trimming pared 0 bases from V and 7 bases from J, leaving 10 bases between. The CDR3 contains 15 residues. DNA for the CDR3: TGCGCCAGCAGCCAAGATAAAGGGAAGAATTCACCCCTCCACTTT. Encoded protein: CASSQDKGKNSPLHF.

This sequence joins TRBV7-3 and TRBJ2-5; 10 positions agree with TRBD2. The J segment lost 2 bases and the V segment lost 5 bases, leaving 5 bases of the junction unmatched. The germline gives CDR1 SGHTA, CDR2 FQGTGA. The CDR3 contains 15 residues. The CDR3 sequence: CASSPAGGLQETQYF. Written as DNA, the CDR3 is TGTGCCAGCAGCCCAGCGGGGGGGCTTCAAGAGACCCAGTACTTC.

The chain employs TRBV5-6 and TRBJ1-1, with D unclear. The CDR3 sequence is 13 residues long. CDR1 and CDR2 (germline): SGHDT, YYEEEE. V lost 4 bases, J lost 1 base, and 8 bases lay in between. The CDR3 bases are TGTGCCAGCAGCCCTTTGGCGAACACTGAAGCTTTCTTT. Translating it yields CASSPLANTEAFF.

This chain uses TRBV15 with TRBJ1-2; 11 nucleotides align to TRBD1. Per germline, CDR1 LNHNV and CDR2 YYDKDF (reference sequence). The ends lost 3 bases at V and 5 bases at J; junction bases unmatched: 8. There are 16 residues in the CDR3. The CDR3 is CATSSETWDRGYGYTF. As DNA, the CDR3 is TGTGCCACCAGCAGTGAAACTTGGGACAGGGGGTATGGCTACACCTTC. The full variable domain, completed using reference TRBV15 and TRBJ1-2, is DAMVIQNPRYQVTQFGKPVTLSCSQTLNHNVMYWYQQKSSQAPKLLFHYYDKDFNNEADTPDNFQSRRPNTSFCFLDIRSPGLGDTAMYLCATSSETWDRGYGYTFGSGTRLTVV.

This chain connects TRBV23-1 to TRBJ1-4; D is undetermined. TRBV23-1 is an open reading frame whose function is uncertain. The CDR3 contains 14 residues. V shed 4 bases and J shed 4 bases, with 10 bases lying between them. Written as DNA, the CDR3 is TGCGCCAGCAGTCCGGAGGGAAGTAATGAAAAACTGTTTTTT. Encoded protein: CASSPEGSNEKLFF.

The rearrangement links TRBV27 to TRBJ1-2; D is perhaps TRBD1 (5 bases). Trimming removed 2 bases at V and 8 bases at J, with 9 bases between. The germline V gene encodes CDR1 MNHEY and CDR2 SMNVEV (reference sequence). This CDR3 contains 12 residues. CDR3 nucleotides: TGTGCCAGCAGTTTAACGGGGGTAGGCTACACCTTC. Its protein is CASSLTGVGYTF.

The gene calls are TRBV6-1 and TRBJ2-1; 12 nucleotides align to TRBD2. Per germline, CDR1 MNHNS and CDR2 SASEGT. The CDR3 runs 15 residues. V shed 5 bases and J 7 bases; nucleotides not matched to a gene: 6. The CDR3 DNA sequence: TGTGCCAGCAGTCCGACTAGCGGGGGCGGGAATGAGCAGTTCTTC. It specifies CASSPTSGGGNEQFF.

This chain links TRBV2 with TRBJ1-1, with 9 bases identical to TRBD1. The CDR3 is 12 residues long. Germline V gives CDR1 SNHLY, CDR2 FYNNEI. The V and J ends lost 6 bases and 7 bases, in that order; junction bases with no gene match: 3. CDR3 sequence reads: CASRDRGIEAFF. Written as DNA, the CDR3 is TGTGCCAGCAGGGACAGGGGCATTGAAGCTTTCTTT. The full variable domain, with the rest looked up from reference TRBV2 and TRBJ1-1, is EPEVTQTPSHQVTQMGQEVILRCVPISNHLYFYWYRQILGQKVEFLVSFYNNEISEKSEIFDDQFSVERPDGSNFTLKIRSTKLEDSAMYFCASRDRGIEAFFGQGTRLTVV.

This chain links TRBV7-3 with TRBJ2-7, with a tentative D call TRBD2 (8 bases). CDR3 length equals 14 residues. Germline lookup yields CDR1 SGHTA and CDR2 FQGTGA. V was clipped by 4 bases and J by 5 bases, with 15 bases between them. CDR3 sequence: CASSSGGGTDEQYF. The CDR3 region has the DNA TGTGCCAGCAGCTCCGGCGGGGGGACAGACGAGCAGTACTTC.

This clone was seen once. The V and J genes are TRBV10-3 and TRBJ1-5; D gene uncertain. CDR3 length: 14 residues. Germline CDR1 ENHRY, CDR2 SYGVKD. The V end lost 2 bases, the J end lost 5 bases, and 10 bases lay between the germline ends. CDR3 in DNA: TGTGCCATCAGTGAGGTCAGTCGAGATCAGCCCCAGCATTTT. Its protein product is CAISEVSRDQPQHF.

This chain uses TRBV3-1 (or the pseudogene TRBV3-2) with TRBJ1-3; D is unresolved. CDR1 and CDR2 from the germline V gene are LGHDT and YNNKEL (reference sequence). Trimming left V 0 bases short and J 2 bases short, with 8 bases between. The CDR3 covers 15 residues. CDR3 loop: CASSQDEGTGNTIYF. The CDR3 DNA reads as TGTGCCAGCAGCCAAGACGAAGGGACTGGAAACACCATATATTTT.

The chain employs TRBV14 and TRBJ1-1, with 8 positions matching TRBD1. The length of the CDR3 is 15 residues. CDR1 and CDR2 from the germline V gene are SGHDN and FVKESK. Trimming took 2 bases from V and 5 from J; bases not matched to a gene: 7. Here the CDR3 reads CASSQKQGGRTEAFF. The CDR3 region has the DNA TGTGCCAGCAGCCAAAAACAGGGGGGAAGGACTGAAGCTTTCTTT. The complete variable domain, with remaining parts taken from reference TRBV14 and TRBJ1-1, reads EAGVTQFPSHSVIEKGQTVTLRCDPISGHDNLYWYRRVMGKEIKFLLHFVKESKQDESGMPNNRFLAERTGGTYSTLKVQPAELEDSGVYFCASSQKQGGRTEAFFGQGTRLTVV.

The chain uses TRBV30 and TRBJ1-4; TRBD1 might be the D (6 bases). This CDR3 region has 13 residues. CDR1 is GTSNPN and CDR2 is SVGIG in the germline V gene (reference sequence). The V and J ends lost 6 bases and 11 bases respectively, with 19 bases between them. The CDR3 protein is CACPGTDSVKLFF. CDR3 bases: TGTGCCTGTCCCGGGACGGACAGTGTTAAACTGTTTTTT.